The clone carrying this T cell receptor beta chain occurred once. Donors in the study were healthy people who gave bone marrow. Amplification used 60 Vbeta primers and 13 Jbeta primers. Only in-frame clones appear in the TCRdb table, and some are missing; sequencing was by immunoSEQ multiplex PCR. The repertoire has 150,000 to 200,000 clones, 80% to 85% of them found once; the top ten carry 0.25% to 0.3%. The data originate from a study of cytomegalovirus exposure and HLA in healthy donors. The wider study: Early released data comprised 80 million to 100 million unique TCRs from HLA-typed donors. Of all 400 or so donors who were genotyped, under 90% belonged to the Caucasian-associated ancestry cluster.

Sequenced: PBMCs. The source of this sequence is a boy aged 5-17 years in good health and CMV-seronegative.

In DNA form, the CDR3 reads TGTGCCACCAGCAGAGTGGGTAGCGGGGAGGTACAAGAGACCCAGTACTTC. Encoded protein: CATSRVGSGEVQETQYF. The chain links TRBV15 to TRBJ2-5, with 8 bases matching TRBD2. Germline V lookup: CDR1 LNHNV, CDR2 YYDKDF (reference sequence). The J segment lost 2 bases and the V segment lost 1 base, leaving 9 bases of the junction unmatched. This CDR3 has 17 residues. Full variable domain (rest looked up from reference TRBV15 and TRBJ2-5): DAMVIQNPRYQVTQFGKPVTLSCSQTLNHNVMYWYQQKSSQAPKLLFHYYDKDFNNEADTPDNFQSRRPNTSFCFLDIRSPGLGDTAMYLCATSRVGSGEVQETQYFGPGTRLLVL.